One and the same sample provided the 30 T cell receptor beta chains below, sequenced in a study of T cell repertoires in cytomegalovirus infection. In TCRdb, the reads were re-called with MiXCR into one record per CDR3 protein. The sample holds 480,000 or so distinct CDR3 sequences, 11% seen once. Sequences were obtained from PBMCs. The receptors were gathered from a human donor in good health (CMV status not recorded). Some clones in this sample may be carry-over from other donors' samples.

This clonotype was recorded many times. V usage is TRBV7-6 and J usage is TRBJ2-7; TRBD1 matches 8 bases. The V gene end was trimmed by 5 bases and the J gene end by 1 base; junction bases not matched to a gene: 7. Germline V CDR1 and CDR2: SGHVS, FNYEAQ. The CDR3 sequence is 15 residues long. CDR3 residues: CASSRQGRISYEQYF. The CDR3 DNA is TGTGCCAGCAGCCGACAGGGGCGGATTTCCTACGAGCAGTACTTC.

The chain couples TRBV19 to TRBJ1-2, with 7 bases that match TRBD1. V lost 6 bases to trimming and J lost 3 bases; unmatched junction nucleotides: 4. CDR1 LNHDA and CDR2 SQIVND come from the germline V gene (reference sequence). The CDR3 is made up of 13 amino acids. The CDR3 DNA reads TGTGCCAGTAGCATAACAGGGGACTATGGCTACACCTTC. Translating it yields CASSITGDYGYTF.

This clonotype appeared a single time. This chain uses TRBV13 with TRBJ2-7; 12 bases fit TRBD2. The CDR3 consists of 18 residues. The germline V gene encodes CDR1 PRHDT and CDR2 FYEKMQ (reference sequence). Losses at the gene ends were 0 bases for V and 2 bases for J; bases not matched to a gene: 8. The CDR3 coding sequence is TGTGCCAGCAGCTTAGGCCCACTAGCGGGGGGCCGGACCTACGAGCAGTACTTC. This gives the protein CASSLGPLAGGRTYEQYF.

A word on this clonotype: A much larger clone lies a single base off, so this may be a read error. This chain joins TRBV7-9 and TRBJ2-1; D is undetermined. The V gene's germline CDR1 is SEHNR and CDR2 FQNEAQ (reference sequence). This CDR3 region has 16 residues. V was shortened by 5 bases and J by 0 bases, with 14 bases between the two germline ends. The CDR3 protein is CASSPTDLGSYNEQFF. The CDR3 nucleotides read TGTGCCAGCAGCCCTACCGACTTGGGCTCCTACAATGAGCAGTTCTTC.

CDR3 protein: CASSLGDLAGGYNEQFF. CDR3 in DNA: TGCGCCAGCAGCTTGGGAGACCTAGCGGGGGGCTACAATGAGCAGTTCTTC. The rearrangement links TRBV5-1 to TRBJ2-1; 11 positions agree with TRBD2. The CDR3 runs to 17 residues. The germline V gene encodes CDR1 SGHRS and CDR2 YFSETQ. V was pared by 0 bases and J by 3 bases, with 5 bases of the junction left unmatched.

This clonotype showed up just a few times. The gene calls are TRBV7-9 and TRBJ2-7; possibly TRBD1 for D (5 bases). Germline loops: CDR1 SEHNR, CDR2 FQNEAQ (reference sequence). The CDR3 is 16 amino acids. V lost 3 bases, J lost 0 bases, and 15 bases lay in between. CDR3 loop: CASSFSPGHSSYEQYF. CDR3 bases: TGTGCCAGCAGCTTCTCTCCCGGACACTCCTCCTACGAGCAGTACTTC.

The CDR3 DNA reads TGTGCCAGCAGCCAAATAAAACTAGCTACCGGGGAGCTGTTTTTT. It codes for CASSQIKLATGELFF. The V call is TRBV3-1, the J call TRBJ2-2; D is possibly TRBD2 (6 bases). V shed 2 bases and J shed 5 bases, with 12 bases lying between them. Germline loops: CDR1 LGHDT, CDR2 YNNKEL (reference sequence). This CDR3 is built from 15 residues.

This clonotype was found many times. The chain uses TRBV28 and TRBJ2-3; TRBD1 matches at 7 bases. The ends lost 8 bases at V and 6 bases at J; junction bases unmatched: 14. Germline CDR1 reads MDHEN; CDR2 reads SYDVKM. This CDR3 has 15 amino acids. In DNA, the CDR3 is TGTGCCAGCCTAGACAGGGCCAAGGGGGTGGATACGCAGTATTTT. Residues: CASLDRAKGVDTQYF.

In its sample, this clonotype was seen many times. Here the CDR3 DNA reads TGCAGTGCTAGAGATGGGCTAGGGCAAGAGACCCAGTACTTC. Translating gives CSARDGLGQETQYF. V is TRBV20-1 and J is TRBJ2-5, with unresolved D. V was trimmed by 0 bases and J by 2 bases, leaving 10 bases between them. This CDR3 spans 14 amino acids. Germline CDR1 and CDR2: DFQATT and SNEGSKA (reference sequence).

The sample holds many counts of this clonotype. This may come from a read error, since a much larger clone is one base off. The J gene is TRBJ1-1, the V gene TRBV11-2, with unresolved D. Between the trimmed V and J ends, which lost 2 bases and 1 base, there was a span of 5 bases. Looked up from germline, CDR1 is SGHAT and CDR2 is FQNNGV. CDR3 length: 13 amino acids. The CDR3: CASSLIANTEAFF. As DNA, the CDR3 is TGTGCCAGCAGCTTAATCGCGAACACTGAAGCTTTCTTT.

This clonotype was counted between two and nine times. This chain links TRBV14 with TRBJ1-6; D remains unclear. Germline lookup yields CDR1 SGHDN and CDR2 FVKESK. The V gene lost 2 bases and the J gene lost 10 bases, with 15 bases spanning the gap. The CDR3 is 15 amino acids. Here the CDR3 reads CASSQSFGVGSPLHF. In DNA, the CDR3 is TGTGCCAGCAGCCAATCTTTCGGGGTAGGGTCACCCCTCCACTTT.

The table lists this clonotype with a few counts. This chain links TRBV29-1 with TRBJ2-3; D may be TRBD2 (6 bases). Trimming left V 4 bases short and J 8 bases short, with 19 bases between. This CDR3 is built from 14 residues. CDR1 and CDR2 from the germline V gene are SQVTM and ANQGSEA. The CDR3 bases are TGCAGCGTTGTTGGGATGGGGGGAGCAGGTACGCAGTATTTT. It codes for CSVVGMGGAGTQYF.

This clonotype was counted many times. This chain's CDR3 is CASSRGEISSYNEQFF. In DNA form, the CDR3 reads TGCGCCAGCAGCAGGGGTGAAATAAGCTCCTACAATGAGCAGTTCTTC. V usage is TRBV5-1 and J usage is TRBJ2-1; the D gene is possibly TRBD1 (5 bases). This CDR3 spans 16 amino acids. Germline V gene sequence: CDR1 SGHRS, CDR2 YFSETQ. V dropped 4 bases and J dropped 0 bases, with 14 bases sitting between them. Supplemented by reference TRBV5-1 and TRBJ2-1, the full variable domain reads KAGVTQTPRYLIKTRGQQVTLSCSPISGHRSVSWYQQTPGQGLQFLFEYFSETQRNKGNFPGRFSGRQFSNSRSEMNVSTLELGDSALYLCASSRGEISSYNEQFFGPGTRLTVL.

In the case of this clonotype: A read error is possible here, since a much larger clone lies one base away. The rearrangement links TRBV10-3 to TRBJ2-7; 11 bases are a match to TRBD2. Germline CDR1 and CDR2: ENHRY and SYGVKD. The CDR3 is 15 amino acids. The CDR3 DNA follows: TGTGCCGTCAGTGAATTGACTAGCGGGGCCTACGAGCAGTACTTC. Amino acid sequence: CAVSELTSGAYEQYF.

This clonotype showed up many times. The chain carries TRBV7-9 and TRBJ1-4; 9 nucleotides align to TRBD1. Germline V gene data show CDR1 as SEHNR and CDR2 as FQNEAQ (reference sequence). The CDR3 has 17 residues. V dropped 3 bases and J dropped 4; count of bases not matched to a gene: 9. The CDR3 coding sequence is TGTGCCAGCAGCTTGGCGCGACGGACAGGGGTTAATGAAAAACTGTTTTTT. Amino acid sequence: CASSLARRTGVNEKLFF.

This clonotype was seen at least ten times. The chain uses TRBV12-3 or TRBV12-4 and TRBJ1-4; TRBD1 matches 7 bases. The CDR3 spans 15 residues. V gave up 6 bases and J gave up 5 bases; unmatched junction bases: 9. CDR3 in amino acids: CASSPRQGGNEKLFF. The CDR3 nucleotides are TGTGCCAGCAGCCCAAGACAGGGAGGGAATGAAAAACTGTTTTTT.

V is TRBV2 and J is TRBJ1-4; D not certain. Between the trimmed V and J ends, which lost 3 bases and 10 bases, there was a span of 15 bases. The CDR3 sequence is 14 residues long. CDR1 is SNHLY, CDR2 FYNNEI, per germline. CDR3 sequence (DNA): TGTGCCAGCAGTGATTATAGGGTACGGGCAAAACTGTTTTTT. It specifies CASSDYRVRAKLFF.

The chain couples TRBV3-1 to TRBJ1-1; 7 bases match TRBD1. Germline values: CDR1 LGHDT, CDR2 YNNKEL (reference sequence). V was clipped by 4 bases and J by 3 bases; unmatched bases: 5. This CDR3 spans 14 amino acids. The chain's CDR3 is CASSPIGQDTEAFF. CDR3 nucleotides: TGTGCCAGCAGCCCAATTGGACAGGACACTGAAGCTTTCTTT.

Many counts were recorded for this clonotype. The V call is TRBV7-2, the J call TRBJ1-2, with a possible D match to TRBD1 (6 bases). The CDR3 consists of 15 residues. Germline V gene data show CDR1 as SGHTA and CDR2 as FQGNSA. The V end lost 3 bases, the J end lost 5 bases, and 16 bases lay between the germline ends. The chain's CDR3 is CASSFRGRLGYGYTF. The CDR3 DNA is TGTGCCAGCAGCTTTAGGGGGAGATTGGGTTATGGCTACACCTTC.

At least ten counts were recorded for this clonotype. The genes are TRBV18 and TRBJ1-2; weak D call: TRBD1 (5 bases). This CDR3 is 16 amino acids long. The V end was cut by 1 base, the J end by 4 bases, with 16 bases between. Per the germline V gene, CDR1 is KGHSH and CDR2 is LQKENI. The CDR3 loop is CASSPRTSTRGYGYTF. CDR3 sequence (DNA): TGTGCCAGCTCACCACGAACCTCCACGAGGGGCTATGGCTACACCTTC.

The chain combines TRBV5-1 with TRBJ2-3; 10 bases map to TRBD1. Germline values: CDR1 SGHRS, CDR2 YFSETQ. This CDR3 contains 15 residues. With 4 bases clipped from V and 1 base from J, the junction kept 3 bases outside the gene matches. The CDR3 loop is CASSATGGRTDTQYF. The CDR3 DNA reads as TGCGCCAGCAGCGCGACAGGGGGCCGCACAGATACGCAGTATTTT.

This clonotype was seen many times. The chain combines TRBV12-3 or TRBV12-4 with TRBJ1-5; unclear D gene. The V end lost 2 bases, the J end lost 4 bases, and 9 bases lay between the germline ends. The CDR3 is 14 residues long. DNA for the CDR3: TGTGCCAGCAGTTTAAACCTCTGGAATCAGCCCCAGCATTTT. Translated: CASSLNLWNQPQHF.

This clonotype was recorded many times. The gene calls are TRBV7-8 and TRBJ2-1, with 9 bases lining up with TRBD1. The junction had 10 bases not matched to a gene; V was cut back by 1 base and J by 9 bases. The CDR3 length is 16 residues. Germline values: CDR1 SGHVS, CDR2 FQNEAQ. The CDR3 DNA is TGTGCCAGCAGCTTAGTGAGGGACAGGGTCGGAGGTGAGCAGTTCTTC. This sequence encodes CASSLVRDRVGGEQFF.

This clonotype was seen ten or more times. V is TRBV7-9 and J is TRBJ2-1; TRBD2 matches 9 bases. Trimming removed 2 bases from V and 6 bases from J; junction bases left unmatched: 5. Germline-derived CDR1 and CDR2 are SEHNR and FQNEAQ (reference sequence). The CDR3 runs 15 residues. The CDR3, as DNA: TGTGCCAGCAGCTTAATAGCGGGAGCCCTCAATGAGCAGTTCTTC. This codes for CASSLIAGALNEQFF.

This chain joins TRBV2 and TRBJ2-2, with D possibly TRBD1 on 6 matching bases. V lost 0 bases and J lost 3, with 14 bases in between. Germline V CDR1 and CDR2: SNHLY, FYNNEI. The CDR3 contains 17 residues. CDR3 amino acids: CASSEALQDSHTGELFF. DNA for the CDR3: TGTGCCAGCAGTGAAGCGCTGCAGGACAGCCACACCGGGGAGCTGTTTTTT.

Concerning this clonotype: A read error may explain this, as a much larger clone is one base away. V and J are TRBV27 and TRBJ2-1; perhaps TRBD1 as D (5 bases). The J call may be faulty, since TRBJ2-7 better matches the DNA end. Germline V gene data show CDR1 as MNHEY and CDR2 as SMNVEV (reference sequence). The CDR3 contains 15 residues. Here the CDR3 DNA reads TGTGCCAGCAGCCGACAGTCCCAACCTTTTTATGAGCAGTACTTC. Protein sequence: CASSRQSQPFYEQYF.

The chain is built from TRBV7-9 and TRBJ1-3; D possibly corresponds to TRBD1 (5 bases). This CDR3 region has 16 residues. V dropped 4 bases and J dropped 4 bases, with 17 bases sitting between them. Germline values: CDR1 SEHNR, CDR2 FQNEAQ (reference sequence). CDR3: CASSSGPWKPGNTIYF. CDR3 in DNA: TGTGCCAGCAGCTCGGGACCTTGGAAGCCCGGAAACACCATATATTTT.

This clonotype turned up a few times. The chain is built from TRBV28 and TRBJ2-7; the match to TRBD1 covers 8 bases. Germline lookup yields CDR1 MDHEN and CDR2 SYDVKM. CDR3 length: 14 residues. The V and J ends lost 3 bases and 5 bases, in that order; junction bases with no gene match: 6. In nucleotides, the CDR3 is TGTGCCAGCAGTTTCCTGGACAGGGCCCACGAGCAGTACTTC. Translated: CASSFLDRAHEQYF.

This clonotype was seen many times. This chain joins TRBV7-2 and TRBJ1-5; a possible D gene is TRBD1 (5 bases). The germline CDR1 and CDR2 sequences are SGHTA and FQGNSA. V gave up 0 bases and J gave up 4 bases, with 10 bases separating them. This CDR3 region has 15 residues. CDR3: CASSLAGGLNQPQHF. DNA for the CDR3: TGTGCCAGCAGCTTAGCGGGGGGGTTAAATCAGCCCCAGCATTTT.

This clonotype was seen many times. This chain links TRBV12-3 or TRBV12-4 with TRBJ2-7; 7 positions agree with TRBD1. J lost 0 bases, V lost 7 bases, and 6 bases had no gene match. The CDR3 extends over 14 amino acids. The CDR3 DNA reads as TGTGCCAGCACCCCTGGGGACAGCTCCTACGAGCAGTACTTC. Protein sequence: CASTPGDSSYEQYF.